These T cell receptor beta chains were read from a single sample in a study of control samples from healthy donors and cancer patients. Clones were sequenced by immunoSEQ multiplex PCR, and TCRdb holds only the in-frame ones, with some missing. Here the sample spans about 70,000 clones, approximately 94% being singletons. The material sequenced was blood. All receptors derive from a woman aged 25 to 39 in good health. Both conserved end residues are part of each CDR3. D genes are given only for firm matches. Size is omitted from some rows. Given values are once, few, many or a class for expanded clones.

d_call	v_call	clone_size	j_call	cdr3_nt	cdr3_aa
TRBD1	TRBV27	-	TRBJ2-1	TGTGCCAGCAAAAAGTCAGGGGGCAGCTCCTACAATGAGCAGTTCTTC	CASKKSGGSSYNEQFF
TRBD1	TRBV5-1	-	TRBJ1-1	TGCGCCAGCAGCTGGACCAGGGGGACTGAAGCTTTCTTT	CASSWTRGTEAFF
-	TRBV2	-	TRBJ2-1	TGTGCCTTCCAGTCCAAAGGACCCGAGGATGGTTGGAATGAGCAGTTCTTC	CAFQSKGPEDGWNEQFF
TRBD2	TRBV28	-	TRBJ2-5	TGTGCCAGCAGTTCTGGACTCAGCGGGGGCGTGACCCAGTACTTC	CASSSGLSGGVTQYF
-	TRBV27	-	TRBJ1-4	TGTGCCAGCAGTTTAGGAACAGGAGGCCAAAAACTGTTTTTT	CASSLGTGGQKLFF
-	TRBV5-1	-	TRBJ2-4	TGCGCCAGCAGCTCTTTGAATGGGGGGCCTAAAAACATTCAGTACTTC	CASSSLNGGPKNIQYF
TRBD2	TRBV27	-	TRBJ2-2	TGTGCCAGCAGTGGCGGGGGGGCCCACACCGGGGAGCTGTTTTTT	CASSGGGAHTGELFF
-	TRBV5-1	-	TRBJ1-1	TGCGCCAGCAGCTCTCCCGACAGGCACACTGAAGCTTTCTTT	CASSSPDRHTEAFF
TRBD1	TRBV19	-	TRBJ1-2	TGTGCCAGTAGTATCCGTACGGCGGGACAGACTTTTAGGACCTATGGCTACACCTTC	CASSIRTAGQTFRTYGYTF
-	TRBV4-1	-	TRBJ2-1	TGCGCCAGCAGCCCCGGGCCGTTCTCCTACAATGAGCAGTTCTTC	CASSPGPFSYNEQFF
TRBD1	TRBV2	-	TRBJ1-4	TGTGCCGGAACCCGGGACAGTGGAGAAAAACTGTTTTTT	CAGTRDSGEKLFF
TRBD1	TRBV6-4	-	TRBJ1-5	TGTGCCAGCAGTGGCGGGACAGGGAAAAATCAGCCCCAGCATTTT	CASSGGTGKNQPQHF
-	TRBV6-5	-	TRBJ1-3	TGTGCCAGCCGGACAGACTCTGGAAACACCATATATTTT	CASRTDSGNTIYF
TRBD1	TRBV5-1	-	TRBJ1-1	TGCGCCAGCAGCTTGGGGACAGGGGTTGAAGCTTTCTTT	CASSLGTGVEAFF
TRBD2	TRBV6-4	few	TRBJ2-1	TGTGCCAGCAGTGAATCCGCCGGGACTAGCGCCAATGAGCAGTTCTTC	CASSESAGTSANEQFF
TRBD1	TRBV29-1	-	TRBJ2-1	TGCAGCGTGGGAAAAGGCGGGACAGGGGTGGGTGAGCAGTTCTTC	CSVGKGGTGVGEQFF
TRBD2	TRBV10-1	-	TRBJ2-7	TGCGCCAGCAGTTCCTCACTAGCGATGGACGAGCAGTACTTC	CASSSSLAMDEQYF
-	TRBV5-5	-	TRBJ1-6	TGTGCCAGCAGCAGAGATAATTCACCCCTCCACTTT	CASSRDNSPLHF
-	TRBV27	-	TRBJ2-7	TGTGCCAGCAGTTGGGCAGGGTCCTACGAGCAGTACTTC	CASSWAGSYEQYF
-	TRBV11-2	-	TRBJ2-5	TGTGCCAGCAGCTGGGGCCCCGGGGGTGGGGAGACCCAGTACTTC	CASSWGPGGGETQYF
-	TRBV24-1	-	TRBJ1-1	TGTGCCACCAGTGATTCAGGGACGAACACTGAAGCTTTCTTT	CATSDSGTNTEAFF
-	TRBV29-1	-	TRBJ2-1	TGCAGCGGCGGAGGGGATGAGCAGTTCTTC	CSGGGDEQFF
-	TRBV12-5	once	TRBJ1-1	TGTGCTAGTGGTACCCCGACGAACACTGAAGCTTTCTTT	CASGTPTNTEAFF
TRBD1	TRBV7-9	-	TRBJ1-6	TGTGCCAGCAGCTTAGGGGACAGACCAAATTCACCCCTCCACTTT	CASSLGDRPNSPLHF
-	TRBV28	-	TRBJ1-2	TGTGCCAGCAGTTTCTCGGGGAATGGCTACACCTTC	CASSFSGNGYTF
TRBD2	TRBV11-2	-	TRBJ2-5	TGTGCCAGCAGCTTATTCGGGCTAGCGGGGGGCGGGGAGACCCAGTACTTC	CASSLFGLAGGGETQYF
TRBD2	TRBV14	-	TRBJ2-1	TGTGCCAGCAGCCAAGACGGGACTAGCTGGAGGTTCTACAATGAGCAGTTCTTC	CASSQDGTSWRFYNEQFF
-	TRBV5-5	-	TRBJ1-1	TGTGCCAGCAGCTTTGGAGGAACTGAAGCTTTCTTT	CASSFGGTEAFF
-	TRBV7-6	-	TRBJ1-3	TGTGCCAGCAGCTTAGAAGGGCAGGGACGCTCTGGAAACACCATATATTTT	CASSLEGQGRSGNTIYF
TRBD2	TRBV30	once	TRBJ2-3	TGTGCCTGGAGTTACAGCGGGGGGGCGGATACGCAGTATTTT	CAWSYSGGADTQYF
-	TRBV2	-	TRBJ2-3	TGTGCCAGCACGCGACTTAGCACAGATACGCAGTATTTT	CASTRLSTDTQYF
TRBD1	TRBV29-1	-	TRBJ1-1	TGCAGCGTTGCCCAGGGGGAGAGTGAAGCTTTCTTT	CSVAQGESEAFF
TRBD1	TRBV4-2	-	TRBJ1-2	TGTGCCAGCAGCCAAGGACAGGGGTCATATGGCTACACCTTC	CASSQGQGSYGYTF
TRBD1	TRBV30	-	TRBJ1-1	TGTGCCTGGACTGGGACAGTTATGAACACTGAAGCTTTCTTT	CAWTGTVMNTEAFF
-	TRBV15	-	TRBJ1-2	TGTGCCACCAGCATAGACAGGAGCTATGGCTACACCTTC	CATSIDRSYGYTF
-	TRBV30	-	TRBJ1-1	TGTGCCTGGAGCGGAAATTTGAACACTGAAGCTTTCTTT	CAWSGNLNTEAFF
-	TRBV10-1	-	TRBJ2-4	TGCGCCAGCAGTGAGTCAACAGGGAACCCCATTCAGTACTTC	CASSESTGNPIQYF
TRBD1	TRBV18	-	TRBJ1-4	TGTGCCAGCTCACCGGATCACAGGGGGTTAGATGAAAAACTGTTTTTT	CASSPDHRGLDEKLFF
-	TRBV11-2	few	TRBJ1-4	TGTGCCAGCAGCTCCAGGGATGGAAAACTGTTTTTT	CASSSRDGKLFF
-	TRBV6-5	-	TRBJ1-1	TGTGCCAGCAGCCCGATACGAGGGGGAGGCACTGAAGCTTTCTTT	CASSPIRGGGTEAFF